Listed here are 5 T cell receptor beta chains from one sample, sequenced in a study of blood T cell repertoires in COVID-19. Produced via immunoSEQ multiplex PCR; TCRdb's table is partial and in-frame only. The data hold about 67,000 clones, with roughly 85% observed a single time. Sequenced sample: peripheral blood. The receptors originated from a woman of 80 years or more with acute or convalescent COVID-19.

This sequence joins TRBV6-1 and TRBJ1-2; D gene unclear. The V and J ends lost 3 bases and 8 bases respectively, with 13 bases between them. The CDR3 length is 13 residues. Germline-derived CDR1 and CDR2 are MNHNS and SASEGT. CDR3 sequence (DNA): TGTGCCAGCAGTGAGGCGGGCCGCGGAGGCTACACCTTC. Amino acids: CASSEAGRGGYTF.

V gene TRBV6-5 combines with J gene TRBJ1-6, with 9 positions matching TRBD1. The junction had 8 bases not matched to a gene; V was cut back by 6 bases and J by 8 bases. Looked up from germline, CDR1 is MNHEY and CDR2 is SVGAGI. The CDR3 has 15 amino acids. The CDR3, as DNA: TGTGCCAGCAGCACGGACAGGGGAGTATATTCACCCCTCCACTTT. Amino acid sequence: CASSTDRGVYSPLHF.

The CDR3 nucleotides are TGTGCCAGCAGTCGAGTTACAGGGTTCATCTATGGCTACACCTTC. Translated, it gives CASSRVTGFIYGYTF. V is TRBV6-4 and J is TRBJ1-2; possibly TRBD1 for D (6 bases). The CDR3 is 15 amino acids. V was pared by 5 bases and J by 4 bases, with 17 bases between. The germline gives CDR1 MRHNA, CDR2 SNTAGT.

V gene TRBV28 combines with J gene TRBJ2-7; D is unresolved. CDR1 MDHEN and CDR2 SYDVKM come from the germline V gene. Trimming took off 8 bases at V and 7 bases at J, with 18 bases between the two ends. The CDR3 spans 13 residues. As DNA, the CDR3 is TGTGCCAGCTCCAACGTAGGTCTCAGGGAGCAGTACTTC. Translated: CASSNVGLREQYF.

This clone was detected only a few times. J is TRBJ1-6 and V is TRBV12-3 or TRBV12-4; no clear D gene. V dropped 2 bases and J dropped 6 bases, with 5 bases sitting between them. The CDR3 length is 13 residues. CDR3 coding DNA: TGTGCCAGCAGTTTAAAGCTTAATTCACCCCTCCACTTT. This gives the protein CASSLKLNSPLHF.